The rows below give T cell receptor beta chains drawn from one sample of a study of blood T cell repertoires in COVID-19. Using immunoSEQ multiplex PCR, the repertoire was profiled, and TCRdb retains in-frame clones only, with some absent. Of 150,000 to 200,000 clones detected, roughly 86% appear once; the ten largest clones hold roughly 1.4%. Sequenced sample: peripheral blood. The receptors derive from a woman in her forties or fifties with acute or convalescent COVID-19. CDR3s include the opening cysteine and the closing phenylalanine or tryptophan. The D gene is left open where the match is weak. Not every row has a clone size; where given, it reads once, few, many or a size class.

V: TRBV27; D: -; size: -; length: 15; J: TRBJ2-7; DNA: TGTGCCAGCAGTTTATCGATGGGACACTTCTACGAGCAGTACTTC; CDR3: CASSLSMGHFYEQYF
V: TRBV19; D: -; size: -; length: 14; J: TRBJ1-1; DNA: TGTGCCAGTAGGCCGCCCGGGAGGAACACTGAAGCTTTCTTT; CDR3: CASRPPGRNTEAFF
V: TRBV6-1; D: TRBD1; size: -; length: 12; J: TRBJ1-2; DNA: TGTGCCAGCAGGACAGGGTTAGATGGCTACACCTTC; CDR3: CASRTGLDGYTF
V: TRBV5-4; D: TRBD2; size: -; length: 16; J: TRBJ2-1; DNA: TGTGCCAGCAGCTTTGAGCGGGAACTATGGAGCAATGAGCAGTTCTTC; CDR3: CASSFERELWSNEQFF
V: TRBV6-2/TRBV6-3; D: TRBD1; size: -; length: 15; J: TRBJ1-5; DNA: TGTGCCAGCAGCACGGACAGGGAGGGCCCTCCGCCCCAGCATTTT; CDR3: CASSTDREGPPPQHF
V: TRBV24-1; D: TRBD1; size: -; length: 17; J: TRBJ2-1; DNA: TGTGCCACCAGTGGGGGACCGGGACAGGGCACCTACAATGAGCAGTTCTTC; CDR3: CATSGGPGQGTYNEQFF
V: TRBV7-2; D: -; size: once; length: 18; J: TRBJ2-7; DNA: TGTGCCAGCAGCAAAACTAGGACCGCCTCTATTCCCTCCTACGAGCAGTACTTC; CDR3: CASSKTRTASIPSYEQYF
V: TRBV10-3; D: -; size: few; length: 14; J: TRBJ1-6; DNA: TGTGCCAATCCCCTACTCCGGGATAATTCACCCCTCCACTTT; CDR3: CANPLLRDNSPLHF
V: TRBV30; D: -; size: -; length: 12; J: TRBJ2-6; DNA: TGTGCCTGGAAGCCTGGGGCCAACGTCCTGACTTTC; CDR3: CAWKPGANVLTF
V: TRBV19; D: TRBD1; size: -; length: 14; J: TRBJ1-4; DNA: TGTGCCAGTATCGACAGGGCGACTAATGAAAAACTGTTTTTT; CDR3: CASIDRATNEKLFF
V: TRBV5-6; D: TRBD1; size: -; length: 14; J: TRBJ1-1; DNA: TGTGCCAGCAGCGTTGACAGGGTAACGGCTGAAGCTTTCTTT; CDR3: CASSVDRVTAEAFF
V: TRBV30; D: -; size: once; length: 14; J: TRBJ1-2; DNA: TGTGCCTGGAGTGATCCTACAGGGTGGCATGGCTACACCTTC; CDR3: CAWSDPTGWHGYTF
V: TRBV12-5; D: -; size: -; length: 15; J: TRBJ1-5; DNA: TGTGCTAGTGGTTTGGGAGCTTATAGCAATCAGCCCCAGCATTTT; CDR3: CASGLGAYSNQPQHF
V: TRBV11-2; D: -; size: -; length: 14; J: TRBJ1-4; DNA: TGTGCCAGCAGCTTAGGACAGCCCAATGAAAAACTGTTTTTT; CDR3: CASSLGQPNEKLFF
V: TRBV2; D: -; size: -; length: 14; J: TRBJ1-3; DNA: TGTGCCAGCAGTGGAGGTATGCCTGGAAACACCATATATTTT; CDR3: CASSGGMPGNTIYF
V: TRBV3-1/TRBV3-2; D: TRBD2; size: -; length: 15; J: TRBJ2-7; DNA: TGTGCCAGCAGCCCCCTAGCGGGAGGGCCTTGGGAGCAGTACTTC; CDR3: CASSPLAGGPWEQYF
V: TRBV2; D: -; size: -; length: 15; J: TRBJ1-3; DNA: TGTGCCAGCAGTTGGGCAAGAACCTCTGGAAACACCATATATTTT; CDR3: CASSWARTSGNTIYF
V: TRBV6-2/TRBV6-3; D: TRBD2; size: -; length: 14; J: TRBJ2-2; DNA: TGTGCCAGCAGCCCCACGGGAGGCACCGGGGAGCTGTTTTTT; CDR3: CASSPTGGTGELFF
V: TRBV30; D: -; size: -; length: 15; J: TRBJ1-5; DNA: TGTGCCTGGAGTGTAGGAGTAAGTAGCAATCAGCCCCAGCATTTT; CDR3: CAWSVGVSSNQPQHF
V: TRBV5-1; D: TRBD2; size: -; length: 15; J: TRBJ2-1; DNA: TGCGCCAGCAGCTTGGGACTAGCGGGATCACATGAGCAGTTCTTC; CDR3: CASSLGLAGSHEQFF
V: TRBV5-5; D: -; size: -; length: 13; J: TRBJ2-3; DNA: TGTGCCAGCAGCATCGGGGACTCAGATACGCAGTATTTT; CDR3: CASSIGDSDTQYF
V: TRBV27; D: TRBD2; size: -; length: 16; J: TRBJ2-7; DNA: TGTGCCAGCGCCGCTGGGGCAAGCGGGGGTGCGCGGGGGCAGTACTTC; CDR3: CASAAGASGGARGQYF